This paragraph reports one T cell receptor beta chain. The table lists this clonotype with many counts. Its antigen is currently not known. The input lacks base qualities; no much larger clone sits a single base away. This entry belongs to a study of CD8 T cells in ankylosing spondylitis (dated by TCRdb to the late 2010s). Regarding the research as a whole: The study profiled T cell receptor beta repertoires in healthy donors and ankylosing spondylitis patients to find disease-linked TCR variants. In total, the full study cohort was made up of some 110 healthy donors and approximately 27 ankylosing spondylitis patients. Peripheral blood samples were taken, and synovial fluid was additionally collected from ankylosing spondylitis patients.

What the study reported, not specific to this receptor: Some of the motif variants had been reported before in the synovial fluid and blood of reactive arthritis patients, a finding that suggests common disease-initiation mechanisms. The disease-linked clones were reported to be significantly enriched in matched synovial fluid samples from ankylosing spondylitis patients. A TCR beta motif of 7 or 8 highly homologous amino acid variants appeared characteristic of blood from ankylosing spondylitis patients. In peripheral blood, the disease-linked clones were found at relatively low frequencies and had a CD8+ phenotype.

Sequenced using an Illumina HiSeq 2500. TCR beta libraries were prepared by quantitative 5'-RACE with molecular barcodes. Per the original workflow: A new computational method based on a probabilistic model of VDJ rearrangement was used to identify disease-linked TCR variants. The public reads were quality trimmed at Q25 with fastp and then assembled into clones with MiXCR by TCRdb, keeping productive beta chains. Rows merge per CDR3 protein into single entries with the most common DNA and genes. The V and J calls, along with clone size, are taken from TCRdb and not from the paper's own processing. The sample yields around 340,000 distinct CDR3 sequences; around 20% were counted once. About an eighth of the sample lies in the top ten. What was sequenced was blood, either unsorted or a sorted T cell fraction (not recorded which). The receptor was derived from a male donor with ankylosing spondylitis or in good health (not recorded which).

The nucleotide sequence reads as follows: TGTGCCAGCAGTTTAGGACCGAGCTCCTACAATGAGCAGTTCTTC. Its protein is CASSLGPSSYNEQFF. The chain was built from TRBV12-3 or TRBV12-4 and TRBJ2-1, with the D gene not clear enough to name. The germline ends are 7 bases apart after V is trimmed by 1 base and J by 0 bases. Measured from the cysteine to the phenylalanine, the CDR3 is 15 residues long. This entry keeps only the CDR3 DNA: 45 bases, framed from base 1.